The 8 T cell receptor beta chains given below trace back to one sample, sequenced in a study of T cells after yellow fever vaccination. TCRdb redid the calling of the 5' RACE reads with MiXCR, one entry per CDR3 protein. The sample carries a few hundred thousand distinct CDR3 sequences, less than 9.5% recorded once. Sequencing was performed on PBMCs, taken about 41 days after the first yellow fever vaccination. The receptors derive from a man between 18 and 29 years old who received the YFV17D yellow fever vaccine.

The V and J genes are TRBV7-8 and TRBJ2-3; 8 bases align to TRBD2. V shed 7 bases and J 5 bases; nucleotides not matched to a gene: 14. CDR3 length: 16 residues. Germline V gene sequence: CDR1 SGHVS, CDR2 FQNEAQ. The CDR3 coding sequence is TGTGCCAGCACCCACCATTATGGGACTAGAAAAGATACGCAGTATTTT. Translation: CASTHHYGTRKDTQYF.

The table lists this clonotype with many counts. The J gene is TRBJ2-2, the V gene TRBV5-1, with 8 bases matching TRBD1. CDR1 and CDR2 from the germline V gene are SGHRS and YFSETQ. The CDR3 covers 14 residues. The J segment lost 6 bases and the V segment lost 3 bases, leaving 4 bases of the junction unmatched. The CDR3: CASSSETGAGELFF. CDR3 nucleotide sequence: TGCGCCAGCAGCTCCGAGACAGGGGCCGGGGAGCTGTTTTTT.

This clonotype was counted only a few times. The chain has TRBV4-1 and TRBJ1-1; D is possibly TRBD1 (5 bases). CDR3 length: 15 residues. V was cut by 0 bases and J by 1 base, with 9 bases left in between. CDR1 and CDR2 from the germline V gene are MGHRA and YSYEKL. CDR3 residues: CASSQEQGTNTEAFF. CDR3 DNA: TGCGCCAGCAGCCAAGAGCAGGGAACGAACACTGAAGCTTTCTTT.

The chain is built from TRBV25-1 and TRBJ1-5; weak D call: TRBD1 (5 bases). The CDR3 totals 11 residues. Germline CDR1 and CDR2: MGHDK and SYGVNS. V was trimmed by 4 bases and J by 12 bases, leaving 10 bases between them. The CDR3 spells CASSGGRVQHF. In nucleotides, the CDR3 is TGTGCCAGCAGTGGGGGGAGGGTCCAGCATTTT.

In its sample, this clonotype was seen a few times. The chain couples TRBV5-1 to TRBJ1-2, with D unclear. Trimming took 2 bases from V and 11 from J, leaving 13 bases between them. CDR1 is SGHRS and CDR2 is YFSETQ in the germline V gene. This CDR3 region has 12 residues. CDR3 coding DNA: TGCGCCAGCAGCTTACAGCAGGAGGCGTACACCTTC. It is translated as CASSLQQEAYTF.

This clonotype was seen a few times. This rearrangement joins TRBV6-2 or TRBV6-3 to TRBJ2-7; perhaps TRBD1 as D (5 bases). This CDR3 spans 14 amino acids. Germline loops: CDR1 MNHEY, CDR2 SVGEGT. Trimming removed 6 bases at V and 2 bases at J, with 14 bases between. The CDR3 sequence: CASRSPKQAYEQYF. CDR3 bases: TGTGCCAGCAGATCTCCCAAACAGGCCTACGAGCAGTACTTC.

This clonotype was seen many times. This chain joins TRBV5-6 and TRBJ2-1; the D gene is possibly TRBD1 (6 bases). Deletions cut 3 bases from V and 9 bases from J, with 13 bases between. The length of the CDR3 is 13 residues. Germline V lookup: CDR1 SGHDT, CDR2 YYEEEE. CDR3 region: CASSWTVQGEQFF. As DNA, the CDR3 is TGTGCCAGCAGCTGGACAGTCCAGGGTGAGCAGTTCTTC.

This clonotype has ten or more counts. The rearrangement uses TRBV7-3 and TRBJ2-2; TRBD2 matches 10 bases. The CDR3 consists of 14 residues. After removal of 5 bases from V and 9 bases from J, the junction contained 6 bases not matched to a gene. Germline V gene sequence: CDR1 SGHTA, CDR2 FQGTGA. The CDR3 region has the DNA TGTGCCAGCAGCCCTACTAGCGGGGTGCGGGAGCTGTTTTTT. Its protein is CASSPTSGVRELFF.